This paragraph covers one T cell receptor beta chain sequence. What this receptor recognizes is not known. No per-base quality is available; no much larger clone lies one base away. The record originates from a study of blood T cell repertoires in COVID-19 (dated by TCRdb to 2019 to 2021). About the investigation overall: Samples covering the acute and convalescent phases of COVID-19 were provided by collaborators in the United States, Italy and Spain. Where available, HLA class I and class II types were taken from metadata supplied by the sample provider and were not determined by assay-based typing. The sample metadata nearly always contained a de-identified subject ID, COVID-19 status, age in years and sex. Deeply sampled blood TCRbeta repertoires from subjects exposed to, actively infected with, or recovered from COVID-19 were included in the dataset. The samples were drawn from the first 160 participants of the ongoing ImmuneRACE study and from more than 1,000 subjects provided by 6 global collaborators. The prospective study material was composed of cDNA or gDNA derived from T cells, B-cell-depleted T cells, or PBMCs. A freely available public database, intended as a resource for researchers studying the immune response to SARS-CoV-2, is where the repertoires were released.

Compared with germline, V lacks 2 bases and J lacks 3 bases; bases without a gene match: 0. The CDR3 holds 13 amino acids from the cysteine to the phenylalanine. Solely the CDR3 DNA is kept, with 39 bases framed from the first base. CDR1 MGHDK and CDR2 SYGVNS are derived from the germline V gene. The paper's findings and limits, for the study overall: The amount of clinical and demographic metadata varied by source and participant and was provided uncurated.

The immunoSEQ Assay, a bias-controlled multiplex PCR, was used to amplify TCRbeta CDR3 regions from genomic DNA. On the authors' methods: The number of nucleated cells in each sample was estimated by amplification of reference gene primers within the assay. To quantify the absolute abundance of each unique TCRbeta CDR3 rearrangement, sequence reads were collapsed and filtered. For each sample, productive Simpson clonality was calculated as the square root of Simpson's diversity index over productive rearrangements. TCRdb stores this immuneACCESS table with in-frame sequences only. Part of the clones is absent; in the studies checked, under half of the shortfall reflects unresolved V genes, and no reason is known for the rest. V and J calls and clone size follow that table, whereas D and trimming were derived from the DNA. The sample table shows around 65,000 clones, and approximately 80% are seen once. Clones ranked in the top ten supply about 6% of the sample.

Collaborating institutions collected whole blood in K2EDTA tubes following their own protocols. For TCRbeta analysis, collaborators shipped samples as frozen whole blood, isolated PBMCs, or DNA extracted from either of those sample types. Sequenced input: peripheral blood. The rearranged segments are TRBV25-1 and TRBJ2-5, and 7 junction bases match TRBD1. This sequence originates from a woman aged 45-59 years with active or convalescent COVID-19. Here the CDR3 is given as CASSETGEETQYF. The base sequence is TGTGCCAGCAGTGAAACAGGGGAAGAGACCCAGTACTTC. Where the CDR3 stops, the reference TRBV25-1 and TRBJ2-5 genes take over; the full variable domain is EADIYQTPRYLVIGTGKKITLECSQTMGHDKMYWYQQDPGMELHLIHYSYGVNSTEKGDLSSESTVSRIRTEHFPLTLESARPSHTSQYLCASSETGEETQYFGPGTRLLVL.